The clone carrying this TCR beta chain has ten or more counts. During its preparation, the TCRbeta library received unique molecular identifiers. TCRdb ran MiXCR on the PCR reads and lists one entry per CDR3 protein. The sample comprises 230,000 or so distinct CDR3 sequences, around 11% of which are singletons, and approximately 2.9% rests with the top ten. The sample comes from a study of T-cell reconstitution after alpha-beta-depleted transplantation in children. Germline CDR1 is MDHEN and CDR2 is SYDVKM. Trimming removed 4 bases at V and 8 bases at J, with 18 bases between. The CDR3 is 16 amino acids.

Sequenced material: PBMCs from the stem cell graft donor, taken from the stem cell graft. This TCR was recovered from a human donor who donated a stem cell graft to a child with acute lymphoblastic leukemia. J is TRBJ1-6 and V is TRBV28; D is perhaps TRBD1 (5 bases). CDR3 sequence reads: CASSSQGRSAYSPLHF. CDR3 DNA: TGTGCCAGCAGTTCCCAGGGTCGTTCTGCTTATTCACCCCTCCACTTT.